These 16 T cell receptor beta chains were sequenced from one sample in a study of shared clonotypes between healthy human individuals. Libraries were prepared by immunoSEQ multiplex PCR; TCRdb keeps only in-frame clonotypes and omits some of them. The data show a few million clones, approximately 90% seen once. Sample: naive CD4+ T cells sorted from blood. Subset given: CD45RA+ positively selected. These receptor sequences come from a man younger than 35 in good health.

This chain joins TRBV9 and TRBJ2-6; tentative D call: TRBD2 (5 bases). CDR1 and CDR2 (germline): SGDLS, YYNGEE. The ends were cut back, 5 bases at V and 2 bases at J, with 8 bases in the middle. CDR3 length equals 14 residues. Here the CDR3 reads CASRPTTGANVLTF. CDR3 DNA: TGTGCCAGCAGGCCGACTACTGGGGCCAACGTCCTGACTTTC.

The J gene is TRBJ2-7, the V gene TRBV6-1; TRBD1 agrees at 9 bases. J was trimmed by 2 bases and V by 4 bases; bases with no gene match: 0. The germline gives CDR1 MNHNS, CDR2 SASEGT. The CDR3 sequence is 13 residues long. The CDR3: CASSGDRAYEQYF. CDR3 bases: TGTGCCAGCAGTGGGGACAGGGCCTACGAGCAGTACTTC.

The CDR3 sequence: CASSLSTGTGGYSSYNEQFF. The DNA for the CDR3 is TGCGCCAGCAGCTTATCTACCGGGACAGGGGGCTATAGCTCCTACAATGAGCAGTTCTTC. The chain combines TRBV5-1 with TRBJ2-1, with 12 nucleotides matching TRBD1. Germline V gene data show CDR1 as SGHRS and CDR2 as YFSETQ. The CDR3 has 20 residues. The J segment lost 0 bases and the V segment lost 2 bases, leaving 12 bases of the junction unmatched.

This clone was recorded once. The chain uses TRBV5-1 and TRBJ1-3; maybe TRBD1 (6 bases). CDR3 length: 15 amino acids. Germline CDR1 is SGHRS and CDR2 is YFSETQ. V was shortened by 8 bases and J by 2 bases, with 17 bases between the two germline ends. Here the CDR3 DNA reads TGCGCCAGTTCAGAAGGGGACATCCCTGGAAACACCATATATTTT. Amino acid sequence: CASSEGDIPGNTIYF. The entire variable domain, with the rest obtained from reference TRBV5-1 and TRBJ1-3, is as follows: KAGVTQTPRYLIKTRGQQVTLSCSPISGHRSVSWYQQTPGQGLQFLFEYFSETQRNKGNFPGRFSGRQFSNSRSEMNVSTLELGDSALYLCASSEGDIPGNTIYFGEGSWLTVV.

The rearrangement joins TRBV19 to TRBJ2-5; 9 bases agree with TRBD1. The CDR3 length is 14 residues. The V gene end was trimmed by 5 bases and the J gene end by 4 bases; junction bases not matched to a gene: 5. Germline CDR1 reads LNHDA; CDR2 reads SQIVND (reference sequence). In DNA, the CDR3 is TGTGCCAGTAGTCCCGGACAGGGGTCAGAGACCCAGTACTTC. Translated, it gives CASSPGQGSETQYF. Supplemented by reference TRBV19 and TRBJ2-5, the full variable domain reads DGGITQSPKYLFRKEGQNVTLSCEQNLNHDAMYWYRQDPGQGLRLIYYSQIVNDFQKGDIAEGYSVSREKKESFPLTVTSAQKNPTAFYLCASSPGQGSETQYFGPGTRLLVL.

The chain is built from TRBV18 and TRBJ2-5; D gene unclear. The CDR3 runs to 13 residues. CDR1 and CDR2 from the germline V gene are KGHSH and LQKENI. Trimming pared 6 bases from V and 5 bases from J, leaving 13 bases between. Here the CDR3 reads CASSTDLQETQYF. The CDR3 DNA reads TGTGCCAGCTCGACCGACCTTCAGGAGACCCAGTACTTC.

J is TRBJ2-3 and V is TRBV10-2, with D perhaps TRBD1 (5 bases). Germline CDR1 and CDR2: WSHSY and SAAADI. The V gene lost 0 bases and the J gene lost 2 bases, with 9 bases spanning the gap. This CDR3 region has 15 residues. CDR3 amino acids: CASSESVGATDTQYF. The CDR3 DNA reads as TGCGCCAGCAGTGAGTCAGTAGGGGCCACAGATACGCAGTATTTT.

V and J are TRBV7-9 and TRBJ2-7; 11 nucleotides line up with TRBD2. The ends lost 3 bases at V and 5 bases at J; junction bases unmatched: 3. This CDR3 spans 14 amino acids. CDR1 is SEHNR, CDR2 FQNEAQ, per germline (reference sequence). CDR3 DNA: TGTGCCAGCAGCTTTTCTAGCGGGAGGAACGAGCAGTACTTC. Encoded protein: CASSFSSGRNEQYF. Looking up the rest from reference TRBV7-9 and TRBJ2-7 gives the full variable domain: DTGVSQNPRHKITKRGQNVTFRCDPISEHNRLYWYRQTLGQGPEFLTYFQNEAQLEKSRLLSDRFSAERPKGSFSTLEIQRTEQGDSAMYLCASSFSSGRNEQYFGPGTRLTVT.

The chain has TRBV15 and TRBJ1-1; possible D gene TRBD1, 5 bases. The V gene's germline CDR1 is LNHNV and CDR2 YYDKDF (reference sequence). CDR3 length: 16 amino acids. With 0 bases removed from V and 6 bases from J, the gap between germline ends came to 17 bases. The CDR3 DNA reads as TGTGCCACCAGCAGAGACCCGGGGCAGGGTGGCCCTGAAGCTTTCTTT. Translating gives CATSRDPGQGGPEAFF.

CDR3 region: CASSKGGDSSGNTIYF. In DNA form, the CDR3 reads TGTGCCAGCAGCAAAGGGGGTGACAGCTCTGGAAACACCATATATTTT. The rearrangement uses TRBV21-1 and TRBJ1-3; TRBD1 is taken as the D call from the table, unchecked against the DNA. TRBV21-1 is shown as a pseudogene. CDR3 length: 16 residues.

The V call is TRBV11-3, the J call TRBJ1-1; D not certain. The CDR3 is 13 amino acids. Trimming took 6 bases from V and 4 from J, leaving 12 bases between them. Looked up from germline, CDR1 is SGHNT and CDR2 is YENEEA. The CDR3 nucleotides are TGTGCCAGCAGTCTCAATGGGGTCACTGAAGCTTTCTTT. Translating gives CASSLNGVTEAFF.

Of note for this clone: The junction shows a germline mismatch at one end, possibly a read error. The chain joins TRBV30 to TRBJ2-5, with D perhaps matching TRBD1 (6 bases). The CDR3 is 10 residues long. The germline V gene encodes CDR1 GTSNPN and CDR2 SVGIG (reference sequence). CDR3 nucleotides: TGTGCCTGGAACAGGGAGATCCAGTACTTC. Translation: CAWNREIQYF.

V is TRBV2 and J is TRBJ1-5; D may be TRBD1 (6 bases). Germline values: CDR1 SNHLY, CDR2 FYNNEI. Trimming pared 6 bases from V and 0 bases from J, leaving 12 bases between. CDR3 length: 15 residues. In DNA form, the CDR3 reads TGTGCCAGCAGCGTGGACAGCGATAGCAATCAGCCCCAGCATTTT. Its translation: CASSVDSDSNQPQHF. Complete variable domain (other parts from reference TRBV2 and TRBJ1-5): EPEVTQTPSHQVTQMGQEVILRCVPISNHLYFYWYRQILGQKVEFLVSFYNNEISEKSEIFDDQFSVERPDGSNFTLKIRSTKLEDSAMYFCASSVDSDSNQPQHFGDGTRLSIL.

A single count supports this clone. The chain links TRBV2 to TRBJ2-2; 7 positions agree with TRBD1. Unmatched junction bases numbered 7, after V lost 7 bases and J lost 2 bases. Germline V lookup: CDR1 SNHLY, CDR2 FYNNEI. This CDR3 has 15 amino acids. CDR3 DNA sequence: TGTGCCAGCAACCCGACAGGGATTAACACCGGGGAGCTGTTTTTT. This gives the protein CASNPTGINTGELFF.

The chain carries TRBV4-3 and TRBJ2-7; D perhaps matches TRBD1 (5 bases). Trimming pared 1 base from V and 3 bases from J, leaving 10 bases between. The germline CDR1 and CDR2 sequences are LGHNA and YSLEER. The CDR3 has 14 amino acids. The CDR3 bases are TGCGCCAGCAGCCAAGCAGGGAACGGCTACGAGCAGTACTTC. This sequence encodes CASSQAGNGYEQYF.

The rearrangement joins TRBV19 to TRBJ2-3; 11 nucleotides line up with TRBD1. J gave up 12 bases and V 4 bases, and 6 bases lay outside the gene matches. The CDR3 contains 13 residues. CDR1 and CDR2 from the germline V gene are LNHDA and SQIVND (reference sequence). The CDR3 reads CASSRKGQGAQYF. DNA of the CDR3: TGTGCCAGTAGTAGGAAAGGACAGGGGGCTCAGTATTTT. Filled out from reference TRBV19 and TRBJ2-3, the complete variable domain reads DGGITQSPKYLFRKEGQNVTLSCEQNLNHDAMYWYRQDPGQGLRLIYYSQIVNDFQKGDIAEGYSVSREKKESFPLTVTSAQKNPTAFYLCASSRKGQGAQYFGPGTRLTVL.